Included here is one T cell receptor (beta chain) sequence, with context. This entry comes from a study of blood T cells in healthy people across ages. It was with a sample-barcoded 5' primer and a J-beta primer mix that a second PCR of about 7 to 12 cycles was run. TCRdb reprocessed the 5' RACE reads with MiXCR, giving one entry per CDR3 protein. The sample holds 1,800,000 or so distinct CDR3 sequences, 30% to 40% seen once. Germline CDR1 is MDHEN and CDR2 is SYDVKM. V lost 3 bases and J 5 bases, leaving 14 bases between the germline ends. This CDR3 has 15 residues. Per sample, no less than 6 micrograms of total RNA were extracted.

This sequence originates from a human donor in good health. Input material: blood. The chain joins TRBV28 to TRBJ1-5; no clear D. The CDR3 DNA reads as TGTGCCAGCAGTTTGTGGGCGGGAGGTTATCAGCCCCAGCATTTT. Encoded protein: CASSLWAGGYQPQHF.